Listed here is a single T cell receptor (beta chain). Antigen: not known. Every patient had mismatch repair deficiency by PCR or immunohistochemistry. A few pembrolizumab responders had their TCRs sequenced. This entry comes from a study of PD-1 blockade in mismatch repair-deficient tumors. Whole-study context: Patients had approximately 11 mismatch repair-deficient cancer types and were previously treated and progressing. The study, taken as a whole, reports: Tumor-resident clones, often undetectable pretreatment in blood, expanded then contracted after pembrolizumab.

Method: immunoSEQ multiplex PCR; TCRdb's copy keeps in-frame clones and lacks some. This repertoire shows roughly 80,000 clones, 81% found once; its top ten account for just over 2.5%. The sequence was collected from an adult with mismatch repair-deficient cancer. Sample: peripheral blood, taken 12 weeks after starting pembrolizumab.

CDR3 in DNA: TGCGCCAGCAGCCAAGTGGCAGGGGTCAGCGTCACTGAAGCTTTCTTT. Translation: CASSQVAGVSVTEAFF. The genes are TRBV4-1 and TRBJ1-1; a possible D gene is TRBD1 (6 bases). The germline CDR1 and CDR2 sequences are MGHRA and YSYEKL. Trimming shortened V by 1 base and J by 4 bases, and 16 bases separated the two germline ends. The CDR3 sequence is 16 residues long.